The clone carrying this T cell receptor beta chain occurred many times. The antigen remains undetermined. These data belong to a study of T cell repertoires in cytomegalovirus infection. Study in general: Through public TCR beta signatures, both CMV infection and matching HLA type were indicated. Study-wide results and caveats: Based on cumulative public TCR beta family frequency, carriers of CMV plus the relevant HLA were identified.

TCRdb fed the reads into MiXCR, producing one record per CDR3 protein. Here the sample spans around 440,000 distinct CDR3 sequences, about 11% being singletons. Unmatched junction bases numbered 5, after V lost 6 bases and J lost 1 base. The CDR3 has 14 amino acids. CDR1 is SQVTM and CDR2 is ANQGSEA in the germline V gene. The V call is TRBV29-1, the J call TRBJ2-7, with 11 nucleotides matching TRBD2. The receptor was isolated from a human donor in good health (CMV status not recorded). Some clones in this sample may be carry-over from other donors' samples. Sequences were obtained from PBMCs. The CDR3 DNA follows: TGCAGCGTCCTTAGCGGGAGGGAATCCTACGAGCAGTACTTC. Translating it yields CSVLSGRESYEQYF.